The 8 T cell receptor beta chains below were found in one sample sequenced in a study of cytomegalovirus exposure and HLA in healthy donors (TCRdb year 2017). To prepare the library, the immunoSEQ multiplex PCR assay was applied. A mixture of 60 forward primers for TCR Vbeta segments and 13 reverse primers for TCR Jbeta segments was used in the multiplex PCR. Imported from immuneACCESS, the table was reduced by TCRdb to in-frame sequences with V and J called. These copies leave out some clones; in studies compared against another copy, an unresolved V gene accounts for under half, and the cause of the remainder is not known. The sample includes roughly 130,000 clones, with just under 75% observed a single time. The ten biggest clones cover approximately 7% of the sample. Sequenced input: PBMCs. Source of these receptors: a middle-aged man in good health and CMV-seropositive.

This sequence joins TRBV27 and TRBJ2-3, with 9 bases fitting TRBD1. There are 15 residues in the CDR3. Unmatched junction bases numbered 11, after V lost 9 bases and J lost 4 bases. Germline loops: CDR1 MNHEY, CDR2 SMNVEV (reference sequence). The CDR3 protein is CARVPGQGRADTQYF. CDR3 in DNA: TGTGCCAGGGTGCCGGGACAGGGACGCGCAGATACGCAGTATTTT.

The V gene is TRBV7-2, the J gene TRBJ2-7; D is unresolved. V lost 1 base and J 3 bases, leaving 7 bases between the germline ends. The length of the CDR3 is 13 residues. The V gene's germline CDR1 is SGHTA and CDR2 FQGNSA. The CDR3 reads CASSLDGVYEQYF. In DNA, the CDR3 is TGTGCCAGCAGCTTAGACGGAGTCTACGAGCAGTACTTC.

This chain uses TRBV7-8 with TRBJ2-2; a weak D match, TRBD2 (6 bases). Germline V CDR1 and CDR2: SGHVS, FQNEAQ. With 4 bases removed from V and 0 bases from J, the gap between germline ends came to 12 bases. The CDR3 length is 16 residues. CDR3 in amino acids: CASSSFGGSNTGELFF. The CDR3 nucleotides are TGTGCCAGCAGCTCCTTTGGGGGGTCGAACACCGGGGAGCTGTTTTTT. Looking up the rest from reference TRBV7-8 and TRBJ2-2 gives the full variable domain: GAGVSQSPRYKVAKRGQDVALRCDPISGHVSLFWYQQALGQGPEFLTYFQNEAQLDKSGLPSDRFFAERPEGSVSTLKIQRTQQEDSAVYLCASSSFGGSNTGELFFGEGSRLTVL.

This clone has just a few counts. This chain joins TRBV15 and TRBJ1-1; D unresolved. With 3 bases removed from V and 5 bases from J, the gap between germline ends came to 7 bases. CDR1 is LNHNV, CDR2 YYDKDF, per germline (reference sequence). The CDR3 sequence is 12 residues long. CDR3 protein: CATSRGRTEAFF. The CDR3 DNA is TGTGCCACCAGCAGGGGGAGGACTGAAGCTTTCTTT.

The chain uses TRBV29-1 and TRBJ2-7; 7 bases are shared with TRBD2. Germline V gene lookup returns CDR1 SQVTM and CDR2 ANQGSEA. With V trimmed by 3 bases and J by 4 bases, 15 bases remained unmatched. The CDR3 runs to 16 residues. CDR3 coding DNA: TGCAGCGTTGATTCTTCAATCTCCGGGGAGGGATACGAGCAGTACTTC. Amino acids: CSVDSSISGEGYEQYF.

The chain links TRBV19 to TRBJ2-1, with 12 nucleotides matching TRBD2. V lost 4 bases and J lost 12; bases outside the gene matches: 10. The CDR3 totals 15 residues. Germline V gene data show CDR1 as LNHDA and CDR2 as SQIVND (reference sequence). Here the CDR3 reads CASSTSGRGGWGQFF. CDR3 coding DNA: TGTGCCAGTAGTACTAGCGGGAGGGGGGGCTGGGGGCAGTTCTTC.

Points on this clone: Sequence at one end of the junction differs from germline and may be a read error. The rearrangement uses TRBV5-1 and TRBJ2-5, with D uncertain. This CDR3 is 13 amino acids long. The V gene's germline CDR1 is SGHRS and CDR2 YFSETQ. CDR3 in amino acids: CASSGSDTSSPNF. For the CDR3, the DNA is TGCGCCAGCAGCGGATCCGACACCTCCTCCCCGAACTTC.

The chain joins TRBV28 to TRBJ2-3, with 10 bases matching TRBD2. The germline gives CDR1 MDHEN, CDR2 SYDVKM. The CDR3 extends over 16 amino acids. With V trimmed by 5 bases and J by 5 bases, 10 bases remained unmatched. The CDR3 nucleotides are TGTGCCAGCAGTCCATATAGCGGGGGGTCGGGAGATACGCAGTATTTT. It specifies CASSPYSGGSGDTQYF.